A selection of T cell receptor beta chains follows, all from one sample in a study of blood T cell repertoires in COVID-19. TCRdb keeps only in-frame clones here, not all; method: immunoSEQ multiplex PCR. The table lists 300,000 to 400,000 clones, over 70% of them singletons, with approximately 3.1% in the top ten. Material: peripheral blood. The receptors stem from a man aged 30-40 years with active or convalescent COVID-19. The conserved cysteine and the conserved F or W are not part of the CDR3 here. Each record gives: J gene, V gene, CDR3 protein.

J gene: TRBJ2-1
V gene: TRBV18
CDR3 protein: ASSPPLAGDEQF

J gene: TRBJ1-2
V gene: TRBV19
CDR3 protein: ASSIDQDNYGYT

J gene: TRBJ1-2
V gene: TRBV12-2
CDR3 protein: ASRFPGQTFGYT

J gene: TRBJ2-7
V gene: TRBV3-1/TRBV3-2
CDR3 protein: ASSQRGTSYEQY

J gene: TRBJ1-2
V gene: TRBV9
CDR3 protein: ASSAVNYGYT

J gene: TRBJ2-3
V gene: TRBV30
CDR3 protein: AWSVTANTQY

J gene: TRBJ1-6
V gene: TRBV3-1/TRBV3-2
CDR3 protein: ASSPERKQGGLYNSPLH

J gene: TRBJ1-6
V gene: TRBV11-1
CDR3 protein: ASSLGWGDSPLH

J gene: TRBJ2-3
V gene: TRBV21-1
CDR3 protein: ASSPDRGSSADTQY

J gene: TRBJ2-7
V gene: TRBV27
CDR3 protein: ASSLSGGGNSYEQY

J gene: TRBJ1-1
V gene: TRBV28
CDR3 protein: ASSLITGYTEAF

J gene: TRBJ2-2
V gene: TRBV19
CDR3 protein: ASSNRASGRRGELF

J gene: TRBJ2-7
V gene: TRBV28
CDR3 protein: ASKAGGPVEQY

J gene: TRBJ1-3
V gene: TRBV30
CDR3 protein: AWSVKADLSGNTIY

J gene: TRBJ2-1
V gene: TRBV11-2
CDR3 protein: ASSLDRRDAQF